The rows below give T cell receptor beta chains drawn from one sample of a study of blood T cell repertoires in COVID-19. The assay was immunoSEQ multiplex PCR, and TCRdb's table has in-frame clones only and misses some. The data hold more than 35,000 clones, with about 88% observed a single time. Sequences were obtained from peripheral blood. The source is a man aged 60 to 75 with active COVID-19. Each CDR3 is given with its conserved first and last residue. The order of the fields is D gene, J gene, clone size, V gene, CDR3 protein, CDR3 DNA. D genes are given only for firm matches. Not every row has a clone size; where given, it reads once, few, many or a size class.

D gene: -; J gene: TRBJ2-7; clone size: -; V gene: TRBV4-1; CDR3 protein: CASSQEQGTYEQYF; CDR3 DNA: TGCGCCAGCAGCCAAGAACAGGGAACCTACGAGCAGTACTTC
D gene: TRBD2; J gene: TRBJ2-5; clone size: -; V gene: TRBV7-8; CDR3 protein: CASRGKREGGETQYF; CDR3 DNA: TGTGCCAGCAGAGGGAAGCGGGAGGGAGGAGAGACCCAGTACTTC
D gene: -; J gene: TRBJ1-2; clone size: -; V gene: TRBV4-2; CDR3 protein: CASSQDLSSLGGYTF; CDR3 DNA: TGTGCCAGCAGCCAAGATCTCTCGTCTTTAGGGGGATACACCTTC
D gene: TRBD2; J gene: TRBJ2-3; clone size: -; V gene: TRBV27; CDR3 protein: CASSSRRGRVLSSTDTQYF; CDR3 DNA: TGTGCCAGCAGTTCCCGGCGCGGGAGGGTCCTGTCTAGCACAGATACGCAGTATTTT
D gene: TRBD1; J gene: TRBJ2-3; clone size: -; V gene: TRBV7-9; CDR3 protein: CASSSGQGRDTQYF; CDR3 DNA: TGTGCCAGCAGCTCAGGACAGGGGCGGGATACGCAGTATTTT
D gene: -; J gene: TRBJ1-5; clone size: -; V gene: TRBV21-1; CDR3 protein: CASSKWDRSEKNQPQHF; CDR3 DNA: TGTGCCAGCAGCAAATGGGACAGGAGTGAAAAAAATCAGCCCCAGCATTTT
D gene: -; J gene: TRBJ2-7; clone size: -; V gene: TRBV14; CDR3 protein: CASSAPGLGREQYF; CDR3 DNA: TGTGCCAGCAGCGCCCCGGGACTGGGTAGGGAGCAGTACTTC
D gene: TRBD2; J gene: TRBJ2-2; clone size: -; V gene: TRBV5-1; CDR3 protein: CASSSGLAVAVGELFF; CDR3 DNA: TGCGCCAGCAGCTCGGGACTAGCGGTGGCGGTCGGGGAGCTGTTTTTT
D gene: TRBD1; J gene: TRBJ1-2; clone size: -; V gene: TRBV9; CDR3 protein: CASSVAPGGNGYTF; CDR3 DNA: TGTGCCAGCAGCGTAGCCCCAGGGGGCAATGGCTACACCTTC
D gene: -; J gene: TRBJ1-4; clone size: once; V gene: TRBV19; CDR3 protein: CASSQNRNEKLFF; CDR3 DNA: TGTGCCAGTAGTCAGAACAGGAATGAAAAACTGTTTTTT
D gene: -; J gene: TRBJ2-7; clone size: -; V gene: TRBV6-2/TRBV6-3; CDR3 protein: CASSRVRGSYEQYF; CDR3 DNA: TGTGCCAGCAGCAGGGTACGGGGCTCCTACGAGCAGTACTTC
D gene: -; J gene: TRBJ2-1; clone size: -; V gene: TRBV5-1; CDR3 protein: CASSLPSGANNEQFF; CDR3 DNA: TGCGCCAGCAGCTTGCCGTCGGGAGCTAACAATGAGCAGTTCTTC
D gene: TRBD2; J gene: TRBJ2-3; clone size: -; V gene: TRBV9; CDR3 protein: CASSVSSGSRSDTQYF; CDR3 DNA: TGTGCCAGCAGCGTTTCTAGCGGGAGTAGGTCAGATACGCAGTATTTT
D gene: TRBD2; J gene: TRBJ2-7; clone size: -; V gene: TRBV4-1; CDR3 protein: CASSPDAASGYEQYF; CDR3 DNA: TGCGCCAGCAGCCCAGACGCGGCTAGCGGCTACGAGCAGTACTTC
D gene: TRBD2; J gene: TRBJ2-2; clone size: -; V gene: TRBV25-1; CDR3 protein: CASSKTSGRVSTGELFF; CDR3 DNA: TGTGCCAGCAGTAAGACTAGCGGGAGGGTGAGCACCGGGGAGCTGTTTTTT
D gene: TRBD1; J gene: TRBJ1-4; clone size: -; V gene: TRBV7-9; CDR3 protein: CASSIDRGREKLFF; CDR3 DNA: TGTGCCAGCAGCATCGACAGGGGACGGGAAAAACTGTTTTTT
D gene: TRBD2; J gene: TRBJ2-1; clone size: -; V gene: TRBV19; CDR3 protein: CASSIGVGSGALSSYNEQFF; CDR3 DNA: TGTGCCAGTAGTATAGGGGTGGGTAGCGGGGCCCTAAGCTCCTACAATGAGCAGTTCTTC
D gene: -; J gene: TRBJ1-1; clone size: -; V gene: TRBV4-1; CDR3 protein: CASSLSEISVTEAFF; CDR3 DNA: TGCGCCAGCAGCTTATCGGAGATCTCGGTCACTGAAGCTTTCTTT
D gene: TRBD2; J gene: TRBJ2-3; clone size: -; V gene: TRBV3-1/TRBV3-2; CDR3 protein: CASSQAIAGVDTQYF; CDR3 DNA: TGTGCCAGCAGCCAAGCGATAGCGGGAGTGGATACGCAGTATTTT
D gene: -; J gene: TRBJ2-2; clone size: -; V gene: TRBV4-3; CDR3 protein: CASSRQENTGELFF; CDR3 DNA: TGCGCCAGCAGTCGACAGGAGAACACCGGGGAGCTGTTTTTT